Listed below are T cell receptor beta chains from one sample, sequenced in a study of cytomegalovirus exposure and HLA in healthy donors. The repertoire was sequenced with immunoSEQ multiplex PCR; TCRdb's copy has only in-frame clones and lacks some. The sample lists 150,000 to 200,000 clones, 80% to 85% seen once, with over 1.5% in the top ten. The specimen was PBMCs. These TCRs come from a man in his fifties or sixties in good health and CMV-seronegative. Each CDR3 is given without its conserved first and last residue. The order of the fields is J gene, D gene, V gene, CDR3 protein. A D gene is named only where the DNA matches it firmly.

j_call: TRBJ2-5
d_call: TRBD2
v_call: TRBV30
cdr3_aa: AWEGRGEYQETQY

j_call: TRBJ2-1
d_call: NA
v_call: TRBV5-5
cdr3_aa: ASSLTGHEQF

j_call: TRBJ1-5
d_call: TRBD1
v_call: TRBV19
cdr3_aa: ASSIGTGLNQPQH

j_call: TRBJ2-7
d_call: TRBD2
v_call: TRBV12-5
cdr3_aa: ASGLVLWDGRGSSYEQY

j_call: TRBJ1-4
d_call: TRBD1
v_call: TRBV2
cdr3_aa: ASSLRTGEYEKLF

j_call: TRBJ2-3
d_call: TRBD2
v_call: TRBV7-9
cdr3_aa: ASAIRAGPGSTDTQY

j_call: TRBJ2-1
d_call: NA
v_call: TRBV5-4
cdr3_aa: ASSQQLGGLDEQF

j_call: TRBJ2-7
d_call: NA
v_call: TRBV18
cdr3_aa: ASSISTRGHEQY

j_call: TRBJ2-3
d_call: TRBD1
v_call: TRBV5-1
cdr3_aa: ASSLRDSADTQY

j_call: TRBJ2-1
d_call: NA
v_call: TRBV6-5
cdr3_aa: ASSYSFRRLVEQF

j_call: TRBJ1-1
d_call: NA
v_call: TRBV7-9
cdr3_aa: SSSLGAVARRSMNTEAF

j_call: TRBJ1-5
d_call: NA
v_call: TRBV5-6
cdr3_aa: ASSLEVAGDNQPQH

j_call: TRBJ2-1
d_call: TRBD1
v_call: TRBV11-1
cdr3_aa: ASSLDGLGGEEQF

j_call: TRBJ2-7
d_call: NA
v_call: TRBV7-9
cdr3_aa: ASSPTGSSYEQY

j_call: TRBJ1-6
d_call: NA
v_call: TRBV19
cdr3_aa: ASSGQGWSPLH

j_call: TRBJ1-5
d_call: NA
v_call: TRBV10-3
cdr3_aa: AISDYGGIGQPQH

j_call: TRBJ1-1
d_call: NA
v_call: TRBV28
cdr3_aa: ASIIQGNTEAF

j_call: TRBJ2-5
d_call: TRBD2
v_call: TRBV7-2
cdr3_aa: ASSLAGGGETQY

j_call: TRBJ2-5
d_call: TRBD1
v_call: TRBV7-3
cdr3_aa: ASSPGLGGGRGQETQY

j_call: TRBJ2-5
d_call: NA
v_call: TRBV5-1
cdr3_aa: ASSFGTQETQY

j_call: TRBJ2-2
d_call: NA
v_call: TRBV29-1
cdr3_aa: SAAIQGPGELF